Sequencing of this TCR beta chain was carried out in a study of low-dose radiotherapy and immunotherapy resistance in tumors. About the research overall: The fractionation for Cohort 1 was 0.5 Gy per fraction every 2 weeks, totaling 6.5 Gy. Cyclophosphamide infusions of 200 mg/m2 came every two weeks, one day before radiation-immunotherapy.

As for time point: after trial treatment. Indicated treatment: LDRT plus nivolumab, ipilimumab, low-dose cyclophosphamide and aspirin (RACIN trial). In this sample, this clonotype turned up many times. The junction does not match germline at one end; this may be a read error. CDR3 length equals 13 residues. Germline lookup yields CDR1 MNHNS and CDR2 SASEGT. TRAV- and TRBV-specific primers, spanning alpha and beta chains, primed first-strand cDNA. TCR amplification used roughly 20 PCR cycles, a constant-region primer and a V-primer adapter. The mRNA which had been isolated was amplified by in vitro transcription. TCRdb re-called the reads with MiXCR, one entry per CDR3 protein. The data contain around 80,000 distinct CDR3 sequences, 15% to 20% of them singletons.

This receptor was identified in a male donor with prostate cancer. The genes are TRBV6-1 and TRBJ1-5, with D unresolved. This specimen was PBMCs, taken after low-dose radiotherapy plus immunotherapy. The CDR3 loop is CASSISSYQPQHF. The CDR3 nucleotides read TGTGCCAGCAGTATAAGTAGCTATCAGCCCCAGCATTTT.